These T cell receptor beta chains were read from a single sample in a study of T cells in Graves' hyperthyroidism and ophthalmopathy. TCRdb analysed the multiplex PCR reads with MiXCR anew, one entry per CDR3 protein. This sample yields about 290,000 distinct CDR3 sequences, of which about an eighth are seen a single time; 6.5% to 10% belongs to the top ten. The sequencing input was blood. These receptors originate from a woman aged 25 to 39 with Graves' hyperthyroidism that later progressed to Graves' ophthalmopathy. The CDR3 runs from the conserved cysteine through the conserved F or W.

TRBV28,CASSLTGGLYEQYF
TRBV12-3/TRBV12-4,CASLRLWARAKNIQYF
TRBV6-1,CASNNGRVGRETQYF
TRBV9,CASSNGGGANEQFF
TRBV27,CASSGVRLQETQYF
TRBV2,CASNGQVREQYF
TRBV30,CAWSGTDYEQYF
TRBV19,CASSSEAGWSRLQYF
TRBV6-1,CASSKILRDKTKETQYF
TRBV10-3,CAISERTADEQFF
TRBV19,CASLTPNNEQFF
TRBV20-1,CSAAGEAGVTDTQYF
TRBV25-1,CASSELAGSDYGYTF
TRBV30,CAWMGQGMSGQFF
TRBV20-1,CSARGGLAGGPEAFF
TRBV5-1,CASSIPQSSSSYEQYF
TRBV6-5,CASSYGSGDGYTF
TRBV24-1,CATSREGSNTGELFF
TRBV9,CASSVTSSDEQFF
TRBV29-1,CSVDPGTGTGELFF
TRBV28,CTRSLGQIFSGRAADEQFF
TRBV27,CASSWGQFYEQYF